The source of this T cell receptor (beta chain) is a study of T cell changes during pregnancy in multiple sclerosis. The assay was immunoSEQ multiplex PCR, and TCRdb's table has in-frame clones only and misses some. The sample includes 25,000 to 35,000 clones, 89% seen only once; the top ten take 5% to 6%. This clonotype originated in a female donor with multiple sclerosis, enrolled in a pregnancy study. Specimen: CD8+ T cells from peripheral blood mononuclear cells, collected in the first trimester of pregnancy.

The CDR3 coding sequence is TGTGCCAGCAGCCTCGGGACAGGGGGCTACAATGAGCAGTTCTTC. Its translation is CASSLGTGGYNEQFF. The chain is built from TRBV27 and TRBJ2-1; TRBD1 aligns across 11 bases. CDR1 is MNHEY and CDR2 is SMNVEV in the germline V gene (reference sequence). V was clipped by 6 bases and J by 3 bases; unmatched bases: 4. The CDR3 has 15 amino acids.